The 25 T cell receptor beta chains below come from one sample, sequenced in a study of T cells in Graves' hyperthyroidism and ophthalmopathy. TCR beta CDR3 regions were amplified from RNA transcripts. First-round RT-PCR targeting the TCR CDR3 was performed with the HTBI primer set. TCRdb itself ran the multiplex PCR reads through MiXCR, one entry per CDR3 protein. The top ten clones hold roughly 60% of a sample with hundreds of thousands of distinct CDR3 sequences, 20% to 25% of them seen once. Sequencing used blood. These receptors were taken from a man under 40 with Graves' ophthalmopathy.

Only a few counts were recorded for this clonotype. V gene TRBV28 combines with J gene TRBJ2-7; tentative D call: TRBD1 (6 bases). The ends were cut back, 5 bases at V and 6 bases at J, with 20 bases in the middle. Per germline, CDR1 MDHEN and CDR2 SYDVKM. The CDR3 spans 15 residues. CDR3 bases: TGTGCCAGCAGTCCCCCGCGACCCAGGGGTGGCGAGCAGTACTTC. It translates to CASSPPRPRGGEQYF. The variable domain in full, with the rest retrieved from reference TRBV28 and TRBJ2-7, is DVKVTQSSRYLVKRTGEKVFLECVQDMDHENMFWYRQDPGLGLRLIYFSYDVKMKEKGDIPEGYSVSREKKERFSLILESASTNQTSMYLCASSPPRPRGGEQYFGPGTRLTVT.

This clonotype was observed many times. This rearrangement joins TRBV27 to TRBJ2-7, with 11 positions matching TRBD2. Germline CDR1 and CDR2: MNHEY and SMNVEV (reference sequence). Germline trimming cut 2 bases from V and 2 bases from J; bases unmatched to any gene: 14. The CDR3 runs to 19 residues. The CDR3, as DNA: TGTGCCAGCAGTTTAACTAGCGGGAGCTTCCGCCAGCGGACCTACGAGCAGTACTTC. Amino acid sequence: CASSLTSGSFRQRTYEQYF.

Turning to this clonotype: One base away lies a much larger clone, so this may be a sequencing read error. The CDR3 nucleotides are TGTGCCAGCACCTTAGCGGGAGGGAATGAGCAGCTCTTC. Translating it yields CASTLAGGNEQLF. The gene calls are TRBV12-3 or TRBV12-4 and TRBJ2-1, with TRBD2 matching 11 bases. The CDR3 sequence is 13 residues long.

This clonotype was seen at least ten times. The chain joins TRBV28 to TRBJ1-2, with D possibly TRBD1 on 6 matching bases. V lost 8 bases and J 6 bases, leaving 22 bases between the germline ends. There are 15 residues in the CDR3. Germline V gene lookup returns CDR1 MDHEN and CDR2 SYDVKM. As DNA, the CDR3 is TGTGCCAGCGGGAGGGGGGAGCCTAGAAGGGATGGCTACACCTTC. This gives the protein CASGRGEPRRDGYTF.

This clonotype has just a few counts. The rearrangement joins TRBV12-5 to TRBJ2-1, with 13 bases fitting TRBD2. CDR1 is LGHNT and CDR2 is FRNRAP in the germline V gene. The CDR3 is 18 residues long. The V segment lost 0 bases and the J segment 6 bases; nucleotides outside the gene matches: 8. The CDR3 DNA is TGTGCTAGTGGTTTGGTAGGTTGGACTAGCGGGAGTATCAATGAGCAGTTCTTC. Its translation: CASGLVGWTSGSINEQFF.

This chain joins TRBV7-2 and TRBJ2-2, with a possible D match to TRBD2 (5 bases). Trimming cost V 8 bases and J 0 bases, with 13 bases left between them. Per the germline V gene, CDR1 is SGHTA and CDR2 is FQGNSA. This CDR3 comprises 15 residues. The CDR3 DNA follows: TGTGCCAGCGGAGGTAGGCCGACGAACACCGGGGAGCTGTTTTTT. Translating it yields CASGGRPTNTGELFF.

This clonotype appeared many times. The rearrangement links TRBV3-1 to TRBJ1-1, with no clear D. The germline V gene has CDR1 LGHDT and CDR2 YNNKEL (reference sequence). V was cut by 1 base and J by 5 bases, with 11 bases left in between. This CDR3 spans 14 amino acids. The CDR3 DNA reads TGTGCCAGCAGCCAAGGCCGATCAGGAACTGAAGCTTTCTTT. Its translation is CASSQGRSGTEAFF. The complete variable domain, with remaining parts taken from reference TRBV3-1 and TRBJ1-1, reads DTAVSQTPKYLVTQMGNDKSIKCEQNLGHDTMYWYKQDSKKFLKIMFSYNNKELIINETVPNRFSPKSPDKAHLNLHINSLELGDSAVYFCASSQGRSGTEAFFGQGTRLTVV.

The chain uses TRBV19 and TRBJ1-1, with D unresolved. Germline V gives CDR1 LNHDA, CDR2 SQIVND (reference sequence). V shed 3 bases and J shed 1 base, with 15 bases lying between them. This CDR3 region has 16 residues. CDR3 nucleotide sequence: TGTGCCAGTAGTATGTTTTCCAGGAGATCGAACACTGAAGCTTTCTTT. It yields the protein CASSMFSRRSNTEAFF.

This clonotype was counted ten times or more. The gene calls are TRBV2 and TRBJ2-5; perhaps TRBD2 as D (6 bases). V was pared by 6 bases and J by 4 bases, with 15 bases between. The CDR3 is 14 residues long. CDR1 and CDR2 from the germline V gene are SNHLY and FYNNEI. In nucleotides, the CDR3 is TGTGCCAGCAGGAATCGGGGGTTGGGAGAGACCCAGTACTTC. This codes for CASRNRGLGETQYF.

This clonotype was counted a few times. The V and J genes are TRBV11-3 and TRBJ2-1; a weak D match, TRBD2 (6 bases). Germline V CDR1 and CDR2: SGHNT, YENEEA. The CDR3 length is 15 residues. Trimming took 5 bases from V and 0 from J, leaving 11 bases between them. The CDR3 nucleotides read TGTGCCAGCAGCCCTCGGGAGCCCTCCTACAATGAGCAGTTCTTC. It is translated as CASSPREPSYNEQFF.

The J gene is TRBJ1-2, the V gene TRBV18; weak D call: TRBD1 (6 bases). From germline, CDR1 is KGHSH and CDR2 LQKENI. There are 14 residues in the CDR3. V was shortened by 2 bases and J by 2 bases, with 9 bases between the two germline ends. The CDR3 DNA is TGTGCCAGCTCACCAGGGGGCACAAACTATGGCTACACCTTC. Protein product: CASSPGGTNYGYTF.

This clonotype was seen a handful of times. The chain links TRBV6-2 or TRBV6-3 to TRBJ2-3; D tentatively fits TRBD1 or TRBD2 (6 bases each). V shed 5 bases and J shed 0 bases, with 9 bases lying between them. Germline CDR1 MNHEY, CDR2 SVGEGT. The CDR3 runs to 14 residues. The CDR3 DNA reads as TGTGCCAGCAGTAAAGGGGGGAGCACAGATACGCAGTATTTT. Amino acid sequence: CASSKGGSTDTQYF.

This clonotype has ten or more counts. The V and J genes are TRBV3-1 and TRBJ1-4; TRBD1 matches 9 bases. V was pared by 4 bases and J by 7 bases, with 7 bases of the junction left unmatched. This CDR3 comprises 15 residues. Germline V gene lookup returns CDR1 LGHDT and CDR2 YNNKEL (reference sequence). CDR3 amino acids: CASSRTGGLGEKLFF. The DNA of the CDR3 is TGTGCCAGCAGCCGTACAGGGGGCTTAGGTGAAAAACTGTTTTTT.

For the CDR3, the DNA is TGTGCCAGCAGCCCAGGACAGGGGTCAGGGGCCAAAAACATTCAGTACTTC. Protein sequence: CASSPGQGSGAKNIQYF. This chain uses TRBV7-3 with TRBJ2-4, with TRBD1 matching 9 bases. The germline V gene has CDR1 SGHTA and CDR2 FQGTGA. The CDR3 consists of 17 residues. The junction had 9 bases not matched to a gene; V was cut back by 5 bases and J by 1 base.

A word on this clonotype: One junction end disagrees with the germline gene, perhaps due to a read error. J is TRBJ2-1 and V is TRBV3-1, with D possibly being TRBD2 (7 bases). This CDR3 has 14 amino acids. Germline V gives CDR1 LGHDT, CDR2 YNNKEL (reference sequence). CDR3 region: CASSQRDKYNEQFF. CDR3 nucleotide sequence: TGCGCCAGCAGCCAGCGGGACAAATACAATGAGCAGTTCTTC.

This clonotype has just a few counts. J is TRBJ2-1 and V is TRBV24-1; the D gene could be TRBD1 or TRBD2 (5 bases each). Trimming pared 7 bases from V and 12 bases from J, leaving 18 bases between. The CDR3 is made up of 13 amino acids. Germline lookup yields CDR1 KGHDR and CDR2 SFDVKD. The CDR3, as DNA: TGTGCCACCAGCGCCGGGGCGGCCTTTGGGCAGTTCTTC. Protein product: CATSAGAAFGQFF.

Many counts were recorded for this clonotype. This chain connects TRBV7-2 to TRBJ2-3; a weak D match, TRBD2 (8 bases). Germline CDR1 and CDR2: SGHTA and FQGNSA. The CDR3 spans 18 residues. Trimming removed 4 bases at V and 0 bases at J, with 20 bases between. CDR3 bases: TGTGCCAGCAGCTACCAGGGGGGTAGCGGGACTAGCACAGATACGCAGTATTTT. Protein product: CASSYQGGSGTSTDTQYF.

Ten or more counts support this clonotype. This chain joins TRBV30 and TRBJ2-5; D call uncertain. CDR1 and CDR2 (germline): GTSNPN, SVGIG (reference sequence). V lost 0 bases to trimming and J lost 3 bases, with 8 bases between them. The length of the CDR3 is 13 residues. The CDR3 DNA reads as TGTGCCTGGAGTGTAAGGCAGAAAGAGACCCAGTACTTC. It codes for CAWSVRQKETQYF.

This clonotype was seen only once. This chain joins TRBV6-5 and TRBJ1-2; TRBD1 matches at 11 bases. The CDR3 totals 17 residues. J was trimmed by 4 bases and V by 0 bases; bases with no gene match: 7. Per germline, CDR1 MNHEY and CDR2 SVGAGI. The CDR3 sequence is CASSYSGGTGGLYGYTF. CDR3 bases: TGTGCCAGCAGTTACTCGGGTGGGACAGGGGGACTCTATGGCTACACCTTC.

In this sample, this clonotype turned up many times. V usage is TRBV6-6 and J usage is TRBJ2-7; TRBD1 might be the D (5 bases). The germline CDR1 and CDR2 sequences are MNHNY and SVGAGI (reference sequence). The CDR3 consists of 15 residues. The V end was cut by 2 bases, the J end by 5 bases, with 16 bases between. The CDR3 DNA reads TGTGCCAGCAGTTACACCCAGGGTCTGCCCCACGAGCAGTACTTC. Translated, it gives CASSYTQGLPHEQYF.

V gene TRBV7-9 combines with J gene TRBJ2-1; TRBD2 agrees at 8 bases. The CDR3 contains 17 residues. V dropped 0 bases and J dropped 2; count of bases not matched to a gene: 6. Germline-derived CDR1 and CDR2 are SEHNR and FQNEAQ (reference sequence). The CDR3 sequence is CASSLAPGLDTYNEQFF. The CDR3 DNA reads TGTGCCAGCAGCTTAGCACCGGGACTAGATACCTACAATGAGCAGTTCTTC. Drawing the rest from reference TRBV7-9 and TRBJ2-1, the complete variable domain is DTGVSQNPRHKITKRGQNVTFRCDPISEHNRLYWYRQTLGQGPEFLTYFQNEAQLEKSRLLSDRFSAERPKGSFSTLEIQRTEQGDSAMYLCASSLAPGLDTYNEQFFGPGTRLTVL.

This clonotype has a count of ten or more. The rearrangement links TRBV24-1 to TRBJ2-1, with D maybe TRBD1 (9 bases). Trimming took off 3 bases at V and 7 bases at J, with 21 bases between the two ends. The CDR3 is made up of 17 amino acids. Per germline, CDR1 KGHDR and CDR2 SFDVKD. This chain's CDR3 is CATSDPYGTGTRNEQFF. The CDR3 bases are TGTGCCACCAGTGATCCTTACGGGACAGGGACTAGGAATGAGCAGTTCTTC.

This clonotype is a singleton in its sample. The chain combines TRBV9 with TRBJ2-5; D possibly matches TRBD1 or TRBD2 (5 bases each). Germline values: CDR1 SGDLS, CDR2 YYNGEE. The CDR3 is made up of 14 amino acids. V was cut by 4 bases and J by 7 bases, with 17 bases left in between. For the CDR3, the DNA is TGTGCCAGCAGCTTAGCGCTTTATGGGGGGACCCAGTACTTC. Protein product: CASSLALYGGTQYF.

The rearrangement links TRBV24-1 to TRBJ1-1; D is uncertain. Germline CDR1 reads KGHDR; CDR2 reads SFDVKD. V was pared by 6 bases and J by 12 bases, with 13 bases between. The CDR3 loop spans 11 amino acids. CDR3 nucleotides: TGTGCCACCAGTAATGGCGCCATCTCTTTCTTT. It encodes CATSNGAISFF.

This chain uses TRBV12-3 or TRBV12-4 with TRBJ1-1; D possibly corresponds to TRBD1 (5 bases). Between the trimmed V and J ends, which lost 6 bases and 0 bases, there was a span of 14 bases. The CDR3 is made up of 15 amino acids. CDR3 nucleotide sequence: TGTGCCAGCAGAAACCTTAGGGGCTTGAACACTGAAGCTTTCTTT. It encodes CASRNLRGLNTEAFF.